This T cell receptor (beta chain) was observed in a study of blood T cell repertoires in COVID-19. This table comes from immunoSEQ multiplex PCR, and its TCRdb copy is limited to in-frame clones, with some not included. The top ten clones hold more than 15% of a sample with approximately 150,000 clones, 75% to 90% of them seen once. Germline lookup yields CDR1 SGHVS and CDR2 FNYEAQ. CDR3 length: 11 amino acids. V dropped 4 bases and J dropped 9 bases, with 7 bases sitting between them. Material: peripheral blood. The clonotype originates from a man over 45 with active or convalescent COVID-19. This rearrangement joins TRBV7-6 to TRBJ2-4; D gene unclear. CDR3 DNA sequence: TGTGCCAGCAGCTCACAATCCATTCAGTACTTC. Residues: CASSSQSIQYF.